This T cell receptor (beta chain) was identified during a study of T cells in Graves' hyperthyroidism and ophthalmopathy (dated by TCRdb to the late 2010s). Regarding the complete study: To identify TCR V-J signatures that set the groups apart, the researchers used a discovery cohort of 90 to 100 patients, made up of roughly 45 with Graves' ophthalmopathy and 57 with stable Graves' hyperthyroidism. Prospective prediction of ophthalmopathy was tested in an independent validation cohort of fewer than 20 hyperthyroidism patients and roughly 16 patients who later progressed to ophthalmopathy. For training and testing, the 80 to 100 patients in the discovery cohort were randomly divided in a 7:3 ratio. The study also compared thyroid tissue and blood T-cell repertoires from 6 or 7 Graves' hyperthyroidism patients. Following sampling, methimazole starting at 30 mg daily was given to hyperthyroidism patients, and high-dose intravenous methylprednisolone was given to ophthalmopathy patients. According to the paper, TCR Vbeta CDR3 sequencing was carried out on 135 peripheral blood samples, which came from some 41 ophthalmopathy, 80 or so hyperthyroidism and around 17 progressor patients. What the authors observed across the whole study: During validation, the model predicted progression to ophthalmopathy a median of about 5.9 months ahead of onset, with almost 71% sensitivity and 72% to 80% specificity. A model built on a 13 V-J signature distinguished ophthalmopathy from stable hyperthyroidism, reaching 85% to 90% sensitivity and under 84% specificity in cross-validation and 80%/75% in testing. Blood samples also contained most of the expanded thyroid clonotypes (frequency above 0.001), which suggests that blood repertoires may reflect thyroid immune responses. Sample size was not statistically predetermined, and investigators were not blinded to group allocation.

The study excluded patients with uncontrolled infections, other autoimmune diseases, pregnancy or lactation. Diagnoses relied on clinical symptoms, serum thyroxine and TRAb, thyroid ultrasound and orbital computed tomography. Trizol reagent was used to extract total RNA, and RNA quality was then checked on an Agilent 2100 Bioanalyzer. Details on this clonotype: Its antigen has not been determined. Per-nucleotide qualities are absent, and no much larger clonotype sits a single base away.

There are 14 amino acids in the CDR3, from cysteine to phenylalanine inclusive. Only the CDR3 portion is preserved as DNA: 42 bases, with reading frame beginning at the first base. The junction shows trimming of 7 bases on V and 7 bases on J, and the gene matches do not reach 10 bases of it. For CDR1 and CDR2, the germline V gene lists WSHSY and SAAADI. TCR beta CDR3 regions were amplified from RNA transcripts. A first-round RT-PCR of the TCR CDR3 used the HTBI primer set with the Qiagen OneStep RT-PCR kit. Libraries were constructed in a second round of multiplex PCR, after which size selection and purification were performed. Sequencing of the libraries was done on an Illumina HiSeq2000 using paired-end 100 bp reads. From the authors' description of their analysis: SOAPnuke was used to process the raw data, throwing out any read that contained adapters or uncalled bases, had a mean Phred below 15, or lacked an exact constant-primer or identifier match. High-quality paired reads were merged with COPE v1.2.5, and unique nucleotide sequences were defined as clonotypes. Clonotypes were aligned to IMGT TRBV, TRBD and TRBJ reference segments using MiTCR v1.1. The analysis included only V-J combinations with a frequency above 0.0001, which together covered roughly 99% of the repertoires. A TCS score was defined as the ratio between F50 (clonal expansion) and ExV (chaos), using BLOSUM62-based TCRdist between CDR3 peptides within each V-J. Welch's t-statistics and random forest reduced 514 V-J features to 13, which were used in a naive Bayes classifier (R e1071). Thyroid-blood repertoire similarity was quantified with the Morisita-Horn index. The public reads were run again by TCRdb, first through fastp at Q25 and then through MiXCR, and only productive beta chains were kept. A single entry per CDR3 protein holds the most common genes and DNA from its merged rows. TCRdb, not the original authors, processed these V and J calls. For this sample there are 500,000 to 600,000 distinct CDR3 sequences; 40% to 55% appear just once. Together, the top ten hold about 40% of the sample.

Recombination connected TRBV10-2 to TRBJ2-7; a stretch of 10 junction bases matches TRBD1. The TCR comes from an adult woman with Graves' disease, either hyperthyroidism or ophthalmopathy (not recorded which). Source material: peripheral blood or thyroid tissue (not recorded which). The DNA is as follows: TGCGCCAGCACCCTATCGACAGGGGGCATGGAGCAGTACTTC. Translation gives CASTLSTGGMEQYF.